This T cell receptor (beta chain) was observed in a study of blood T cell repertoires in COVID-19. Study context: Some COVID-19 samples were acute and others convalescent; all came from the United States, Italy and Spain. The cDNA or gDNA used as material had been derived from T cells, B-cell-depleted T cells, or PBMCs.

As originally analysed: Quantification of nucleated cells was approximated via reference gene primer amplification. The method was immunoSEQ multiplex PCR; TCRdb's version includes in-frame clones alone and lacks a portion of them. V, J and clone size derive from that table, while D and trimming were established from the DNA sequence. The sample comprises about 220,000 clones, about 86% of which are singletons, and approximately 2.5% rests with the top ten. V shed 5 bases and J shed 0 bases, with 11 bases lying between them. CDR3 length: 14 residues. CDR1 is MNHEY, CDR2 SVGEGT, per germline. The specimen was peripheral blood. The source is a woman aged 55 to 70 with acute or convalescent COVID-19. The chain combines TRBV6-2 or TRBV6-3 with TRBJ2-7; possible D gene TRBD1, 6 bases. This CDR3 is CASSLRQVSYEQYF. Here the CDR3 DNA reads TGTGCCAGCAGTCTTAGACAGGTCTCCTACGAGCAGTACTTC.